The clone carrying this T cell receptor (beta chain) was seen many times. The data are from a study of T cells in Graves' hyperthyroidism and ophthalmopathy. From RNA transcripts, TCR beta CDR3 regions were amplified. The primer set for the first-round RT-PCR of the TCR CDR3 was HTBI. TCRdb re-derived calls from the multiplex PCR reads in MiXCR, one entry per CDR3 protein. The sample yields a few hundred thousand distinct CDR3 sequences, 15% to 19% seen once. The receptor's source is a woman aged 25 to 39 with Graves' hyperthyroidism. Sample: blood.

CDR3 protein: CASSRTVYEQYF. The DNA for the CDR3 is TGTGCCAGCAGTCGGACAGTATACGAGCAGTACTTC. The chain uses TRBV6-2 or TRBV6-3 and TRBJ2-7; D may be TRBD1 (6 bases). V shed 5 bases and J shed 4 bases, with 9 bases lying between them. CDR1 is MNHEY and CDR2 is SVGEGT in the germline V gene. The CDR3 length is 12 residues.